The sequence of this TCR beta chain was determined in a study of T cells in Graves' hyperthyroidism and ophthalmopathy. The CDR3 totals 14 residues. Germline values: CDR1 DFQATT, CDR2 SNEGSKA (reference sequence). The V end was cut by 4 bases, the J end by 4 bases, with 13 bases between. When ophthalmopathy did not progress within 18 months, Graves' hyperthyroidism was considered stable. Amplification yielded TCR beta CDR3 regions, with RNA transcripts as the source. HTBI primers were the set used in a first-round RT-PCR of the TCR CDR3. TCRdb fed the multiplex PCR reads into MiXCR, producing one record per CDR3 protein. The table lists about 560,000 distinct CDR3 sequences, around 46% of them singletons.

The rearrangement links TRBV20-1 to TRBJ1-4, with D maybe TRBD1 (5 bases). This receptor was taken from a woman between 18 and 29 years old with Graves' hyperthyroidism. Sequencing input: peripheral blood or thyroid tissue (not recorded which). CDR3: CSATRTRDNEKLFF. In DNA, the CDR3 is TGCAGTGCTACCCGGACAAGGGATAATGAAAAACTGTTTTTT.